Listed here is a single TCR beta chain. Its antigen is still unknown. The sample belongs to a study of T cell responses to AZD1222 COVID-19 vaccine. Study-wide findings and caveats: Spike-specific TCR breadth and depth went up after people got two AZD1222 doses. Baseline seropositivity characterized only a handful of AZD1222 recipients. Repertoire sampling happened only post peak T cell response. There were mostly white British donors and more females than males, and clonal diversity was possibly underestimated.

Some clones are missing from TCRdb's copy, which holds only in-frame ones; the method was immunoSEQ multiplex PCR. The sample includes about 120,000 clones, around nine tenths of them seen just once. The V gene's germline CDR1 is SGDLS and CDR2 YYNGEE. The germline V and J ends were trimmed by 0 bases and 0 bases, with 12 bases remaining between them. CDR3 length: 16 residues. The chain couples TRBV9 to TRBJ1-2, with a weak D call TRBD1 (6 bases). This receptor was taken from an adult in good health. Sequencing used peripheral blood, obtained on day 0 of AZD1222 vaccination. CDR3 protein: CASSVGGQTTNYGYTF. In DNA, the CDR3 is TGTGCCAGCAGCGTAGGGGGACAAACTACTAACTATGGCTACACCTTC.